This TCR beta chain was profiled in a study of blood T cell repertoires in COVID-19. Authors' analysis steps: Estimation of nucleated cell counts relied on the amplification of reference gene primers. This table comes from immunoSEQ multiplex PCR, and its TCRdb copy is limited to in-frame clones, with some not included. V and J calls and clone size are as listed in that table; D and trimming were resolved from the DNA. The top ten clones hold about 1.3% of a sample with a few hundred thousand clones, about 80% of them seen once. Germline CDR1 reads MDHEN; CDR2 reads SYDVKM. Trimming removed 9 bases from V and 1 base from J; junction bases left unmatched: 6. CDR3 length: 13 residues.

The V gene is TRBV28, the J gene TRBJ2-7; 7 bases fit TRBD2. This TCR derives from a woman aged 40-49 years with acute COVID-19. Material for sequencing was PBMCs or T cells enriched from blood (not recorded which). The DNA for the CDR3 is TGTGCCAGTGAGACTAGCTCGTCCTACGAGCAGTACTTC. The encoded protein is CASETSSSYEQYF.